The 25 T cell receptor beta chains in this list originate from one sample, sequenced in a study of T cell repertoires in cytomegalovirus infection. In TCRdb, the reads were re-called with MiXCR into one record per CDR3 protein. The sample contains hundreds of thousands of distinct CDR3 sequences, roughly 17% of which appear only once. Sequences were obtained from PBMCs. These receptors came from a human donor in good health (CMV status not recorded). Some clones in this sample may be carry-over from other donors' samples.

The genes are TRBV20-1 and TRBJ2-7; D remains ambiguous. CDR3 length equals 12 residues. Trimming took off 2 bases at V and 3 bases at J, with 8 bases between the two ends. The germline V gene encodes CDR1 DFQATT and CDR2 SNEGSKA (reference sequence). CDR3 in amino acids: CSARKAFYEQYF. CDR3 bases: TGCAGTGCTAGAAAGGCCTTCTACGAGCAGTACTTC.

The rearrangement uses TRBV12-3 or TRBV12-4 and TRBJ2-2; D is undetermined. The length of the CDR3 is 15 residues. V lost 0 bases and J 4 bases, leaving 9 bases between the germline ends. The CDR3 here is CASSLANWGTGELFF. The DNA of the CDR3 is TGTGCCAGCAGTTTAGCGAACTGGGGCACCGGGGAGCTGTTTTTT.

The chain links TRBV4-1 to TRBJ1-1; unclear D gene. Germline values: CDR1 MGHRA, CDR2 YSYEKL. The CDR3 is 14 residues long. V was trimmed by 0 bases and J by 5 bases, leaving 10 bases between them. The CDR3 sequence: CASSQEGGPTEAFF. CDR3 DNA: TGCGCCAGCAGCCAAGAGGGAGGACCAACTGAAGCTTTCTTT.

This clonotype was detected a few times. The chain combines TRBV6-2 or TRBV6-3 with TRBJ2-3; 10 bases line up with TRBD2. The CDR3 length is 16 residues. The V segment lost 5 bases and the J segment 3 bases; nucleotides outside the gene matches: 8. Germline CDR1 is MNHEY and CDR2 is SVGEGT. This CDR3 reads CASSEPGLASTDTQYF. The CDR3 nucleotides read TGTGCCAGCAGTGAACCGGGACTAGCGAGTACAGATACGCAGTATTTT.

There are many counts of this clonotype. The J gene is TRBJ1-2, the V gene TRBV7-9; 7 nucleotides line up with TRBD1. The CDR3 runs to 14 residues. V gave up 5 bases and J gave up 8 bases; unmatched junction bases: 11. Germline-derived CDR1 and CDR2 are SEHNR and FQNEAQ (reference sequence). The CDR3 protein is CASSPSQGWRGYTF. The CDR3 bases are TGTGCCAGCAGCCCATCACAGGGGTGGAGGGGCTACACCTTC.

The sample holds a few counts of this clonotype. The chain has TRBV2 and TRBJ2-2; D is undetermined. Germline V gene data show CDR1 as SNHLY and CDR2 as FYNNEI. The V gene lost 0 bases and the J gene lost 3 bases, with 8 bases spanning the gap. The length of the CDR3 is 15 residues. The CDR3 DNA is TGTGCCAGCAGTGAAGCGCTAAGGGACACCGGGGAGCTGTTTTTT. It translates to CASSEALRDTGELFF.

This chain joins TRBV4-1 and TRBJ2-2; 12 bases fit TRBD2. J lost 2 bases, V lost 4 bases, and 2 bases had no gene match. From germline, CDR1 is MGHRA and CDR2 YSYEKL. The CDR3 totals 16 residues. The DNA for the CDR3 is TGCGCCAGCAGCCGGACTAGCGGGGCTAACACCGGGGAGCTGTTTTTT. Protein sequence: CASSRTSGANTGELFF.

In this sample, this clonotype turned up a few times. V and J are TRBV6-1 and TRBJ2-2, with D unclear. V was trimmed by 10 bases and J by 5 bases, leaving 14 bases between them. CDR3 size: 13 residues. Germline values: CDR1 MNHNS, CDR2 SASEGT. The CDR3 DNA sequence: TGTGCCACCCAGTTATTCATAACCGGGGAGCTGTTTTTT. Translation gives CATQLFITGELFF.

This clonotype was observed at least ten times. The genes are TRBV6-1 and TRBJ2-1, with TRBD2 identical over 13 bases. J gave up 0 bases and V 9 bases, and 2 bases lay outside the gene matches. CDR3 length: 15 residues. Germline assignment: CDR1 MNHNS and CDR2 SASEGT. CDR3 amino acids: CASRLAGGSYNEQFF. For the CDR3, the DNA is TGTGCCAGTAGACTAGCGGGGGGCTCCTACAATGAGCAGTTCTTC.

Only a few counts were recorded for this clonotype. V gene TRBV3-1 combines with J gene TRBJ2-7; D not resolved. The germline gives CDR1 LGHDT, CDR2 YNNKEL (reference sequence). Trimming removed 4 bases from V and 7 bases from J, with 11 bases in between. CDR3 size: 12 residues. The CDR3 nucleotides are TGTGCCAGCAGCCCTAGACCGCCAGAGCAGTACTTC. The encoded protein is CASSPRPPEQYF.

The sample holds one count of this clonotype. The rearrangement uses TRBV9 and TRBJ2-5, with TRBD1 matching over 12 bases. The CDR3 is 16 amino acids. V lost 6 bases and J lost 5; bases outside the gene matches: 11. Germline V gives CDR1 SGDLS, CDR2 YYNGEE. Here the CDR3 reads CASNRGQGAGRETQYF. In nucleotides, the CDR3 is TGTGCCAGCAACCGGGGACAGGGGGCCGGGCGGGAGACCCAGTACTTC.

V and J are TRBV4-1 and TRBJ2-3; 11 positions agree with TRBD1. Per germline, CDR1 MGHRA and CDR2 YSYEKL. V lost 4 bases to trimming and J lost 4 bases; unmatched junction nucleotides: 7. This CDR3 has 16 residues. The CDR3 region has the DNA TGCGCCAGCAGCCCAGAACCGGGACAGGGGGCAGATACGCAGTATTTT. This codes for CASSPEPGQGADTQYF.

This clonotype was seen ten or more times. The chain joins TRBV7-2 to TRBJ2-7; D is undetermined. This CDR3 is built from 14 residues. Germline V gives CDR1 SGHTA, CDR2 FQGNSA. The V end lost 5 bases, the J end lost 5 bases, and 16 bases lay between the germline ends. CDR3 sequence reads: CASSDGSKFNEQYF. In DNA, the CDR3 is TGTGCCAGCAGCGACGGGTCCAAGTTCAACGAGCAGTACTTC. The variable domain in full, completed from reference TRBV7-2 and TRBJ2-7, reads GAGVSQSPSNKVTEKGKDVELRCDPISGHTALYWYRQSLGQGLEFLIYFQGNSAPDKSGLPSDRFSAERTGGSVSTLTIQRTQQEDSAVYLCASSDGSKFNEQYFGPGTRLTVT.

V usage is TRBV19 and J usage is TRBJ2-5; 9 nucleotides align to TRBD1. The germline V gene has CDR1 LNHDA and CDR2 SQIVND (reference sequence). This CDR3 comprises 16 residues. Losses at the gene ends were 5 bases for V and 5 bases for J; bases not matched to a gene: 12. This CDR3 reads CASSVPWTGVRETQYF. DNA of the CDR3: TGTGCCAGTAGTGTACCGTGGACAGGGGTTCGGGAGACCCAGTACTTC.

The table lists this clonotype with a few counts. The rearrangement links TRBV5-8 to TRBJ2-5; no definite D call. This CDR3 region has 15 residues. V dropped 4 bases and J dropped 5 bases, with 18 bases sitting between them. CDR1 is SGHTS and CDR2 is YDEGEE in the germline V gene. The CDR3 protein is CASSPNLTWRETQYF. The CDR3 DNA reads TGTGCCAGCAGCCCCAACCTCACTTGGCGGGAGACCCAGTACTTC.

This clonotype was picked up a small number of times. This rearrangement joins TRBV6-1 to TRBJ2-1; 15 bases fit TRBD2. This CDR3 has 19 amino acids. After removal of 2 bases from V and 7 bases from J, the junction contained 12 bases not matched to a gene. CDR1 and CDR2 (germline): MNHNS, SASEGT. The CDR3 DNA is TGTGCCAGCAGTGAATTTAGGACTAGCGGGGGGGCCTTGGGAAATGAGCAGTTCTTC. Its protein is CASSEFRTSGGALGNEQFF.

This clonotype was recorded many times. At one end the junction does not follow the germline gene, possibly because of a read error. CDR3 bases: TGTGCTAGCAGCTCACGACTACTTCCAGACCTAATAAACACCGGGGAGCTGTTTTTT. Encoded protein: CASSSRLLPDLINTGELFF. The chain is built from TRBV7-7 and TRBJ2-2; a weak D match, TRBD2 (5 bases). The CDR3 runs to 19 residues. Germline assignment: CDR1 SSHAT and CDR2 FNYEAQ (reference sequence).

The chain joins TRBV12-3 or TRBV12-4 to TRBJ2-3; 8 nucleotides match TRBD2. The CDR3 has 15 amino acids. The V gene end was trimmed by 7 bases and the J gene end by 0 bases; junction bases not matched to a gene: 6. CDR3 sequence: CASTITSGSTDTQYF. CDR3 DNA sequence: TGTGCCAGCACCATAACTAGCGGAAGCACAGATACGCAGTATTTT.

This clonotype has just a few counts. The V and J genes are TRBV6-5 and TRBJ2-1; a weak D match, TRBD2 (6 bases). The CDR3 spans 14 residues. CDR1 and CDR2 from the germline V gene are MNHEY and SVGAGI. V gave up 4 bases and J gave up 10 bases, with 17 bases separating them. CDR3 DNA sequence: TGTGCCAGCAGTTTAGCGGATTCTACAAGGGAGCAGTTCTTC. It codes for CASSLADSTREQFF.

This clonotype was seen repeatedly, ten times or more. This chain uses TRBV12-3 or TRBV12-4 with TRBJ2-7, with 7 bases identical to TRBD1. The CDR3 sequence is 14 residues long. After removal of 4 bases from V and 2 bases from J, the junction contained 5 bases not matched to a gene. The CDR3 sequence is CASSYGDSAYEQYF. CDR3 nucleotides: TGTGCCAGCAGTTATGGGGACAGTGCCTACGAGCAGTACTTC.

This clonotype has more than one count but fewer than ten. The chain has TRBV27 and TRBJ2-7; 13 bases fit TRBD2. V lost 6 bases and J lost 5; bases outside the gene matches: 4. Germline CDR1 MNHEY, CDR2 SMNVEV (reference sequence). This CDR3 region has 14 residues. DNA of the CDR3: TGTGCCAGCAGGACGGGACTAGCGGGAAACGAGCAGTACTTC. Translating it yields CASRTGLAGNEQYF.

V gene TRBV6-1 combines with J gene TRBJ1-3, with 8 bases matching TRBD1. The CDR3 length is 15 residues. Germline V gene data show CDR1 as MNHNS and CDR2 as SASEGT. Trimming cost V 1 base and J 4 bases; bases outside gene matches: 3. Written as DNA, the CDR3 is TGTGCCAGCAGTGAAGAGGACAGGGCCGGAAACACCATATATTTT. This gives the protein CASSEEDRAGNTIYF.

The J gene is TRBJ1-4, the V gene TRBV12-5, with TRBD1 identical over 9 bases. Germline-derived CDR1 and CDR2 are LGHNT and FRNRAP. V trimming: 1 base; J trimming: 6 bases; junction bases outside the gene matches: 3. The CDR3 totals 15 residues. CDR3 sequence (DNA): TGTGCTAGTGGTTTGGAACAGGGGGCGGATGAAAAACTGTTTTTT. Encoded protein: CASGLEQGADEKLFF.

This clonotype showed up just a few times. The rearrangement joins TRBV20-1 to TRBJ1-6; D might be TRBD1 (6 bases). The germline V gene has CDR1 DFQATT and CDR2 SNEGSKA (reference sequence). CDR3 length: 11 amino acids. CDR3 amino acids: CGGGRDSPLHF. CDR3 in DNA: TGCGGCGGGGGCCGGGATTCACCCCTCCACTTT.

This clonotype has at least ten counts. V gene TRBV10-3 combines with J gene TRBJ2-7; a possible D gene is TRBD2 (5 bases). The CDR3 sequence is 12 residues long. CDR1 is ENHRY, CDR2 SYGVKD, per germline. V lost 6 bases and J lost 2, with 8 bases in between. For the CDR3, the DNA is TGTGCCATCAGCGGGCGGGCCTACGAGCAGTACTTC. Translated: CAISGRAYEQYF.